The 15 T cell receptor beta chains given below trace back to one sample, sequenced in a study of blood T cell repertoires in COVID-19 (dated by TCRdb to 2019 to 2021). Libraries were constructed by the immunoSEQ multiplex PCR assay. TCRdb obtained this table from immuneACCESS and retained in-frame rearrangements with V and J assigned. These tables miss some clones; where compared with another copy, unresolved V genes account for less than half of the shortfall, and the remainder is unexplained. In this sample the table shows 160,000 or so clones, around 90% of which occur a single time. Roughly 1.5% of the sample belongs to the ten largest clones. Sequencing was performed on peripheral blood. The receptors come from a woman in her fifties or sixties with acute or convalescent COVID-19.

This rearrangement joins TRBV11-2 to TRBJ2-7; unclear D gene. The CDR3 has 12 amino acids. Trimming pared 3 bases from V and 2 bases from J, leaving 5 bases between. Germline CDR1 SGHAT, CDR2 FQNNGV. The CDR3 DNA follows: TGTGCCAGCAGCTTCTTAGCCTACGAGCAGTACTTC. Protein product: CASSFLAYEQYF. The whole variable domain, filled in from reference TRBV11-2 and TRBJ2-7, reads EAGVAQSPRYKIIEKRQSVAFWCNPISGHATLYWYQQILGQGPKLLIQFQNNGVVDDSQLPKDRFSAERLKGVDSTLKIQPAKLEDSAVYLCASSFLAYEQYFGPGTRLTVT.

The chain links TRBV12-3 or TRBV12-4 to TRBJ2-2, with D unclear. This CDR3 spans 13 amino acids. V was shortened by 6 bases and J by 3 bases, with 8 bases between the two germline ends. Here the CDR3 DNA reads TGTGCCAGCAGGCCCTCGGACACCGGGGAGCTGTTTTTT. Protein: CASRPSDTGELFF.

The chain uses TRBV28 and TRBJ1-1, with 12 bases identical to TRBD1. This CDR3 is 14 amino acids long. The J segment lost 14 bases and the V segment lost 3 bases, leaving 10 bases of the junction unmatched. Germline V gives CDR1 MDHEN, CDR2 SYDVKM. The DNA for the CDR3 is TGTGCCAGCAGTTTCCCGGGACAGGGGGCGACTCGGTTCTTT. Its translation is CASSFPGQGATRFF.

This chain connects TRBV11-3 to TRBJ2-3; 9 bases fit TRBD2. Germline CDR1 is SGHNT and CDR2 is YENEEA. The CDR3 runs 14 residues. The trim removed 1 base at V and 9 bases at J, leaving 5 bases unmatched. The CDR3 region is CASSLVLAGRTQYF. In DNA, the CDR3 is TGTGCCAGCAGCTTAGTGCTAGCGGGGAGGACGCAGTATTTT.

The V call is TRBV5-1, the J call TRBJ2-5; 9 nucleotides match TRBD2. The V gene end was trimmed by 6 bases and the J gene end by 3 bases; junction bases not matched to a gene: 9. There are 15 residues in the CDR3. Looked up from germline, CDR1 is SGHRS and CDR2 is YFSETQ. CDR3 residues: CASKLSGSWEETQYF. CDR3 in DNA: TGCGCCAGCAAACTTAGCGGGAGTTGGGAAGAGACCCAGTACTTC.

The chain links TRBV6-5 to TRBJ2-3; a possible D gene is TRBD2 (6 bases). This CDR3 is built from 15 residues. Germline lookup yields CDR1 MNHEY and CDR2 SVGAGI. V lost 2 bases and J 4 bases, leaving 13 bases between the germline ends. DNA of the CDR3: TGTGCCAGCAGTTACCAAGCTTGGGGGGCAGATACGCAGTATTTT. Translating gives CASSYQAWGADTQYF.

The chain couples TRBV18 to TRBJ1-2; TRBD1 matches at 7 bases. Looked up from germline, CDR1 is KGHSH and CDR2 is LQKENI. The ends lost 3 bases at V and 4 bases at J; junction bases unmatched: 14. This CDR3 is 17 amino acids long. CDR3 amino acids: CASSPGIGDRTRYGYTF. CDR3 DNA sequence: TGTGCCAGCTCACCGGGTATAGGGGACAGAACCCGCTATGGCTACACCTTC.

The chain carries TRBV7-2 and TRBJ1-2, with D hard to call. Germline V gene lookup returns CDR1 SGHTA and CDR2 FQGNSA. The CDR3 consists of 13 residues. Trimming left V 1 base short and J 2 bases short, with 5 bases between. The CDR3 sequence: CASSLDQNYGYTF. DNA of the CDR3: TGTGCCAGCAGCTTAGACCAGAACTATGGCTACACCTTC.

The chain couples TRBV20-1 to TRBJ1-2; 10 nucleotides agree with TRBD1. This CDR3 is built from 11 residues. In germline, CDR1 is DFQATT, CDR2 SNEGSKA (reference sequence). Losses at the gene ends were 5 bases for V and 7 bases for J; bases not matched to a gene: 1. CDR3 loop: CSAWTGGGYTF. The CDR3 nucleotides read TGCAGTGCTTGGACAGGGGGTGGCTACACCTTC.

The chain has TRBV10-1 and TRBJ2-1, with 9 nucleotides matching TRBD2. Looked up from germline, CDR1 is WNHNN and CDR2 is SYGVQD (reference sequence). Trimming at V came to 3 bases and at J to 1 base, leaving 10 bases not matched to a gene. The CDR3 is 18 amino acids. The CDR3 region is CASSDGSGSYASYNEQFF. DNA of the CDR3: TGCGCCAGCAGTGATGGTAGCGGGAGTTATGCGTCCTACAATGAGCAGTTCTTC.

The J gene is TRBJ2-3, the V gene TRBV14; 7 bases are shared with TRBD1. This CDR3 contains 17 residues. The V gene end was trimmed by 1 base and the J gene end by 3 bases; junction bases not matched to a gene: 10. CDR1 is SGHDN and CDR2 is FVKESK in the germline V gene. CDR3 in amino acids: CASSQATGVSWTDTQYF. CDR3 coding DNA: TGTGCCAGCAGCCAAGCCACAGGGGTTTCTTGGACAGATACGCAGTATTTT.

DNA for the CDR3: TGTGCCAGCAGCTTTGGAGCGGGGAGCACAGATACGCAGTATTTT. Its translation: CASSFGAGSTDTQYF. V usage is TRBV7-2 and J usage is TRBJ2-3, with TRBD2 identical over 7 bases. The germline V gene has CDR1 SGHTA and CDR2 FQGNSA. Losses at the gene ends were 3 bases for V and 0 bases for J; bases not matched to a gene: 3. This CDR3 is 15 amino acids long. Complete variable domain (other parts from reference TRBV7-2 and TRBJ2-3): GAGVSQSPSNKVTEKGKDVELRCDPISGHTALYWYRQSLGQGLEFLIYFQGNSAPDKSGLPSDRFSAERTGGSVSTLTIQRTQQEDSAVYLCASSFGAGSTDTQYFGPGTRLTVL.

This clone came up a few times. The chain links TRBV2 to TRBJ2-1; perhaps TRBD2 as D (5 bases). This CDR3 comprises 13 residues. Trimming removed 3 bases at V and 7 bases at J, with 10 bases between. Germline CDR1 is SNHLY and CDR2 is FYNNEI. The CDR3 loop is CASSEASKNEQFF. The CDR3 DNA is TGTGCCAGCAGTGAGGCTAGCAAGAATGAGCAGTTCTTC.

There are a few counts of this clone. V is TRBV5-4 and J is TRBJ1-1, with D possibly being TRBD1 (5 bases). The germline V and J ends were trimmed by 3 bases and 1 base, with 13 bases remaining between them. The V gene's germline CDR1 is SGHNT and CDR2 YYREEE (reference sequence). The CDR3 totals 15 residues. The CDR3 loop reads CASSSKDRRNTEAFF. The CDR3 region has the DNA TGTGCCAGCAGCTCGAAAGACAGACGGAACACTGAAGCTTTCTTT. Supplemented by reference TRBV5-4 and TRBJ1-1, the full variable domain reads ETGVTQSPTHLIKTRGQQVTLRCSSQSGHNTVSWYQQALGQGPQFIFQYYREEENGRGNFPPRFSGLQFPNYSSELNVNALELDDSALYLCASSSKDRRNTEAFFGQGTRLTVV.

The chain couples TRBV5-1 to TRBJ1-2, with D perhaps TRBD1 (5 bases). Germline V gene sequence: CDR1 SGHRS, CDR2 YFSETQ. Trimming removed 2 bases from V and 3 bases from J, with 11 bases in between. The CDR3 contains 14 residues. The CDR3 DNA sequence: TGCGCCAGCAGCTTCGGGGACTACGACTATGGCTACACCTTC. The encoded protein is CASSFGDYDYGYTF.